Sequencing of this T cell receptor beta chain was carried out in a study of blood T cell repertoires in COVID-19. Study at large: Spain, Italy and the United States supplied samples that represented acute and convalescent COVID-19. The analysed material was cDNA or gDNA that came from T cells, B-cell-depleted T cells, or PBMCs.

The data were produced by immunoSEQ multiplex PCR, yet TCRdb's version contains in-frame clones alone and is incomplete. The profile shows fewer than 500,000 clones, more than 75% of them singletons. Trimming shortened V by 3 bases and J by 3 bases, and 11 bases separated the two germline ends. Per germline, CDR1 SGHAT and CDR2 FQNNGV. There are 15 residues in the CDR3. Sequenced: PBMCs or T cells enriched from blood (not recorded which). The receptor was isolated from a woman younger than 45 with acute COVID-19. The chain uses TRBV11-2 and TRBJ2-2; the D gene is possibly TRBD1 (7 bases). The CDR3 spells CASSLGGQHTGELFF. For the CDR3, the DNA is TGTGCCAGCAGCTTGGGGGGACAGCACACCGGGGAGCTGTTTTTT.